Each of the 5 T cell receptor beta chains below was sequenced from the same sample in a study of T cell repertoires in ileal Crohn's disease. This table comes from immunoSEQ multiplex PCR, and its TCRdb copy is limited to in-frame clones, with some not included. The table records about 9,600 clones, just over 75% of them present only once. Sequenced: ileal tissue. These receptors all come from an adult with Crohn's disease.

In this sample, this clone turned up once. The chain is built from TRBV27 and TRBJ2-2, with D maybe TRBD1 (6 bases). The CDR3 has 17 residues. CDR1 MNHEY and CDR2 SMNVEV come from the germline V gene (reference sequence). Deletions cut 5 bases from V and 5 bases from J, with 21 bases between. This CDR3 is CASSPVLGQTRTGELFF. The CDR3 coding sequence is TGTGCCAGCAGTCCGGTCCTCGGACAGACAAGAACCGGGGAGCTGTTTTTT.

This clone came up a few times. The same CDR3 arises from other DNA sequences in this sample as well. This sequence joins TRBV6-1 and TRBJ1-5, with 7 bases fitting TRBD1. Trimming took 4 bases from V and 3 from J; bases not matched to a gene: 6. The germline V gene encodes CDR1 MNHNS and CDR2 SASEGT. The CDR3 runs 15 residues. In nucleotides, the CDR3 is TGTGCCAGCAGTGTTAAACAGGGGTTCAATCAGCCCCAGCATTTT. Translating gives CASSVKQGFNQPQHF.

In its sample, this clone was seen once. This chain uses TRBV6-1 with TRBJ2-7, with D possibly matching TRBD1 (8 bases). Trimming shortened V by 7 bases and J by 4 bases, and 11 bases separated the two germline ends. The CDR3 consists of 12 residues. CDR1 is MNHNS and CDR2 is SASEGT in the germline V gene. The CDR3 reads CASNRGGYEQYF. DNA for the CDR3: TGTGCCAGCAACAGGGGGGGGTACGAGCAGTACTTC.

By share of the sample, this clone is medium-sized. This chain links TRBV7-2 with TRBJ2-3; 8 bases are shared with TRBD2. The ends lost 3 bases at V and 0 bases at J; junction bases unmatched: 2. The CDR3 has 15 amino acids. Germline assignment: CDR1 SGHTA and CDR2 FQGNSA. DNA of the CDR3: TGTGCCAGCAGCTTCACTAGCGGTAGCACAGATACGCAGTATTTT. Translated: CASSFTSGSTDTQYF.

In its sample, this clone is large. The CDR3 protein is CASSGGLVGVDEQFF. The CDR3 nucleotides are TGCGCCAGCAGCGGAGGACTAGTGGGGGTCGATGAGCAGTTCTTC. The chain links TRBV5-1 to TRBJ2-1; TRBD2 matches 7 bases. Trimming cost V 4 bases and J 8 bases; bases outside gene matches: 12. The CDR3 contains 15 residues. Germline CDR1 reads SGHRS; CDR2 reads YFSETQ.